These T cell receptor beta chains were read from a single sample in a study of control samples from healthy donors and cancer patients. Using immunoSEQ multiplex PCR, the repertoire was profiled, and TCRdb retains in-frame clones only, with some absent. The profile shows approximately 140,000 clones, roughly 92% of them singletons. The material sequenced was blood. Receptors were obtained from a man aged 25 to 40 in good health. The CDR3 runs from the conserved cysteine through the conserved F or W. The D gene is left open where the match is weak. Rows give clone size only sometimes, using once, few, many, or a class for an expanded clone.

clone_size j_call d_call v_call cdr3_aa cdr3_nt
few TRBJ1-1 . TRBV14 CASSQDLDGLAFF TGTGCCAGCAGCCAAGATCTCGACGGCCTGGCTTTCTTT
. TRBJ1-5 . TRBV30 CAWSVKGNQPQHF TGTGCCTGGAGTGTAAAGGGAAATCAGCCCCAGCATTTT
once TRBJ2-3 . TRBV2 CASKGALNPKDTQYF TGTGCCAGCAAAGGGGCCCTGAATCCGAAGGATACGCAGTATTTT
. TRBJ2-2 TRBD2 TRBV19 CASKSSGRDNTGELFF TGTGCCAGTAAATCTAGCGGGAGGGATAACACCGGGGAGCTGTTTTTT
. TRBJ2-1 . TRBV7-9 CASSLGNEQFF TGTGCCAGCAGCTTAGGCAATGAGCAGTTCTTC
. TRBJ1-3 . TRBV15 CATSRDQGPGNTIYF TGTGCCACCAGCAGAGATCAAGGGCCTGGAAACACCATATATTTT
few TRBJ1-4 TRBD1 TRBV28 CASSFGQGREKLFF TGTGCCAGCAGTTTCGGACAGGGCCGGGAAAAACTGTTTTTT
. TRBJ1-1 . TRBV6-5 CASSPNPVDGGKAFF TGTGCCAGCAGCCCCAACCCGGTGGACGGAGGAAAAGCTTTCTTT
. TRBJ2-1 . TRBV7-9 CASSPLVGAMNEQFF TGTGCCAGCAGCCCCCTGGTGGGAGCGATGAATGAGCAGTTCTTC
. TRBJ1-4 . TRBV5-1 CASSLQGFEKLFF TGCGCCAGCAGCTTGCAGGGTTTTGAAAAACTGTTTTTT
. TRBJ1-5 . TRBV12-3/TRBV12-4 CASSLTGAQHF TGTGCCAGCAGTTTAACTGGGGCCCAGCATTTT
. TRBJ2-5 TRBD2 TRBV9 CASSPGTSGETQYF TGTGCCAGCAGCCCCGGGACTAGCGGGGAGACCCAGTACTTC
. TRBJ1-2 . TRBV25-1 CASSSPATNYGYTF TGTGCCAGCAGTTCCCCGGCAACTAACTATGGCTACACCTTC
once TRBJ2-2 TRBD1 TRBV11-3 CASSNRGLNTGELFF TGTGCCAGCAGCAACAGGGGGCTCAACACCGGGGAGCTGTTTTTT
. TRBJ2-7 TRBD2 TRBV29-1 CSVVGGRTLGEQYF TGCAGCGTTGTTGGCGGGAGAACTTTGGGCGAGCAGTACTTC
. TRBJ2-1 . TRBV30 CAWSEGGLSSYNEQFF TGTGCCTGGAGCGAGGGCGGCTTGAGCTCCTACAATGAGCAGTTCTTC
. TRBJ1-2 TRBD1 TRBV11-2 CASSRDRAYGYTF TGTGCCAGCAGTAGGGACAGGGCCTATGGCTACACCTTC
few TRBJ2-5 TRBD1 TRBV6-4 CASSDSHSSGGLETQYF TGTGCCAGCAGTGACTCCCACTCATCAGGGGGCTTGGAGACCCAGTACTTC
. TRBJ2-7 TRBD1 TRBV19 CASSWGTGFYEQYF TGTGCCAGTAGTTGGGGGACAGGGTTCTACGAGCAGTACTTC
. TRBJ2-2 TRBD1 TRBV28 CASLSTPGGTGVTGELFF TGTGCCAGCTTATCCACTCCCGGGGGGACAGGGGTTACCGGGGAGCTGTTTTTT
few TRBJ2-7 TRBD2 TRBV10-3 CAVTRLAEGTEQYF TGTGCCGTCACCCGACTAGCGGAGGGGACCGAGCAGTACTTC
. TRBJ2-7 . TRBV11-2 CASSFSIGGAYEQYF TGTGCCAGCAGCTTTTCCATCGGGGGAGCCTACGAGCAGTACTTC
. TRBJ1-1 . TRBV12-3/TRBV12-4 CASSLGQNTEAFF TGTGCCAGCAGTCTGGGACAGAACACTGAAGCTTTCTTT
. TRBJ1-1 . TRBV14 CASSQGPGPQNTEAFF TGTGCCAGCAGCCAAGGTCCCGGACCCCAGAACACTGAAGCTTTCTTT
once TRBJ2-7 . TRBV14 CASSQDAHVSYEQYF TGTGCCAGCAGCCAAGACGCACACGTCTCCTACGAGCAGTACTTC
once TRBJ1-1 . TRBV12-5 CASGWARGTEAFF TGTGCTAGTGGTTGGGCACGGGGGACTGAAGCTTTCTTT
. TRBJ2-2 . TRBV6-2/TRBV6-3 CASSYRSRKNTGELFF TGTGCCAGCAGTTACAGGTCGAGAAAAAACACCGGGGAGCTGTTTTTT
few TRBJ1-6 TRBD1 TRBV28 CASRPWGQGNNSPLHF TGTGCCAGCAGACCTTGGGGACAGGGTAACAATTCACCCCTCCACTTT
few TRBJ2-7 . TRBV7-6 CASSLQEAGNSYEQYF TGTGCCAGCAGCCTACAGGAGGCGGGAAACTCCTACGAGCAGTACTTC
. TRBJ2-1 . TRBV11-2 CASSRVNEQFF TGTGCCAGCAGTAGGGTCAATGAGCAGTTCTTC
. TRBJ2-7 . TRBV28 CASSPNYEQYF TGTGCCAGCAGTCCGAACTACGAGCAGTACTTC
. TRBJ1-6 . TRBV28 CASSPSLRWGRNSPLHF TGTGCCAGCAGTCCATCATTGAGGTGGGGGCGGAATTCACCCCTCCACTTT
. TRBJ2-7 TRBD1 TRBV6-1 CASSDGTGGYEQYF TGTGCCAGCAGTGACGGGACAGGGGGCTACGAGCAGTACTTC
. TRBJ1-5 . TRBV30 CAWASGVSQPQHF TGTGCCTGGGCCAGCGGGGTAAGTCAGCCCCAGCATTTT
. TRBJ1-3 TRBD1 TRBV25-1 CASGDEGATRSGNTIYF TGTGCCAGCGGGGATGAGGGGGCCACCCGCTCTGGAAACACCATATATTTT
. TRBJ2-3 . TRBV28 CASSFLGFSSTDTQYF TGTGCCAGCAGTTTTCTGGGGTTTTCTAGCACAGATACGCAGTATTTT
. TRBJ2-7 . TRBV28 CASRHRDGTYSYEQYF TGTGCCAGCAGACACCGGGACGGGACCTATTCTTACGAGCAGTACTTC
. TRBJ2-2 TRBD2 TRBV13 CASSPLGGRLAGANRTGELFF TGTGCCAGCAGCCCTCTAGGTGGGCGGCTAGCGGGAGCCAATAGAACCGGGGAGCTGTTTTTT
. TRBJ1-2 . TRBV27 CASRGLQGPSYGYTF TGTGCCAGCAGGGGATTACAGGGTCCCAGCTATGGCTACACCTTC
. TRBJ2-3 TRBD1 TRBV6-7 CASSRLRDRATDTQYF TGTGCCAGCAGTCGACTGCGGGACAGGGCCACAGATACGCAGTATTTT
. TRBJ2-5 TRBD1 TRBV4-2 CASSQELGTGGETQYF TGTGCCAGCAGCCAAGAATTGGGGACAGGGGGAGAGACCCAGTACTTC
. TRBJ2-7 . TRBV29-1 CSVLKLAGLRYEQYF TGCAGCGTCCTAAAATTGGCAGGGTTAAGGTACGAGCAGTACTTC
. TRBJ1-2 TRBD1 TRBV19 CASSRLPQGAYGYTF TGTGCCAGTAGTAGACTCCCACAGGGGGCCTATGGCTACACCTTC